The 9 T cell receptor beta chains in this list originate from one sample, sequenced in a study of T cells in Graves' hyperthyroidism and ophthalmopathy. The source material, RNA transcripts, was used to amplify TCR beta CDR3 regions. The HTBI primer set served for first-round RT-PCR of the TCR CDR3. TCRdb reprocessed the multiplex PCR reads via MiXCR and lists one record per CDR3 protein. The sample lists around 300,000 distinct CDR3 sequences, roughly 13% occurring once. Sequenced sample: blood. The receptors derive from a woman aged 25 to 39 with Graves' hyperthyroidism.

This clonotype was seen many times. The rearrangement links TRBV20-1 to TRBJ2-5; TRBD2 might be the D (6 bases). Germline V gene data show CDR1 as DFQATT and CDR2 as SNEGSKA (reference sequence). The ends were cut back, 2 bases at V and 6 bases at J, with 16 bases in the middle. The CDR3 covers 14 residues. CDR3 sequence: CSARHPRAGKTQYF. In DNA, the CDR3 is TGCAGTGCTAGACACCCACGGGCGGGAAAGACCCAGTACTTC.

This clonotype occurred many times. This chain connects TRBV6-1 to TRBJ1-1; TRBD1 might be the D (5 bases). CDR1 and CDR2 (germline): MNHNS, SASEGT. The CDR3 is made up of 14 amino acids. Trimming took off 5 bases at V and 0 bases at J, with 10 bases between the two ends. The chain's CDR3 is CASSSPGLNTEAFF. For the CDR3, the DNA is TGTGCCAGCAGTTCCCCGGGACTGAACACTGAAGCTTTCTTT.

This rearrangement joins TRBV6-2 or TRBV6-3 to TRBJ2-2; tentative D call: TRBD2 (5 bases). The CDR3 totals 17 residues. CDR1 is MNHEY and CDR2 is SVGEGT in the germline V gene. Trimming shortened V by 2 bases and J by 1 base, and 14 bases separated the two germline ends. CDR3 in amino acids: CASSYPRGSVNTGELFF. CDR3 nucleotide sequence: TGTGCCAGCAGTTACCCCCGGGGTAGCGTGAACACCGGGGAGCTGTTTTTT.

This clonotype was detected only a few times. The V gene is TRBV10-3, the J gene TRBJ2-3, with D uncertain. The V and J ends lost 0 bases and 8 bases respectively, with 9 bases between them. The CDR3 has 13 residues. Germline lookup yields CDR1 ENHRY and CDR2 SYGVKD. CDR3 DNA sequence: TGTGCCATCAGTGAGTCGATGGGTGGTACGCAGTATTTT. This codes for CAISESMGGTQYF.

This clonotype was detected only a few times. V usage is TRBV29-1 and J usage is TRBJ2-6, with 7 nucleotides matching TRBD1. CDR1 and CDR2 (germline): SQVTM, ANQGSEA. CDR3 length equals 16 residues. V shed 4 bases, J shed 4 bases, and the junction held 10 bases outside the gene matches. DNA for the CDR3: TGCAGCGTTGGCGGAACAGGGGAAGTAGGGGCCAACGTCCTGACTTTC. Translating it yields CSVGGTGEVGANVLTF.

This clonotype was detected a few times. This chain joins TRBV20-1 and TRBJ2-5; D unclear. This CDR3 is 13 amino acids long. The germline V gene encodes CDR1 DFQATT and CDR2 SNEGSKA (reference sequence). The V end lost 6 bases, the J end lost 2 bases, and 13 bases lay between the germline ends. Here the CDR3 reads CSATDALQETQYF. The CDR3 DNA is TGCAGTGCCACGGACGCACTTCAAGAGACCCAGTACTTC.

The chain links TRBV20-1 to TRBJ2-5; 8 bases are a match to TRBD1. This CDR3 region has 13 residues. Germline assignment: CDR1 DFQATT and CDR2 SNEGSKA (reference sequence). J was trimmed by 3 bases and V by 1 base; bases with no gene match: 1. The CDR3 DNA reads as TGCAGTGCTAGAGGGACAGGGAAAGAGACCCAGTACTTC. This codes for CSARGTGKETQYF.

This clonotype was detected a few times. V is TRBV11-2 and J is TRBJ2-1; 7 bases line up with TRBD2. This CDR3 spans 14 amino acids. V trimming: 5 bases; J trimming: 7 bases; junction bases outside the gene matches: 8. Germline CDR1 SGHAT, CDR2 FQNNGV. CDR3 sequence (DNA): TGTGCCAGCAGCGTAGCGGCGGGAGCTAATGAGCAGTTCTTC. It specifies CASSVAAGANEQFF.

The table lists this clonotype with many counts. This chain joins TRBV12-3 or TRBV12-4 and TRBJ2-7; D is tentatively TRBD1 or TRBD2 (5 bases each). CDR3 length: 15 amino acids. The germline V and J ends were trimmed by 2 bases and 5 bases, with 16 bases remaining between them. This CDR3 reads CASSLKAGSYHEQYF. CDR3 bases: TGTGCCAGCAGTTTAAAGGCAGGGAGCTACCACGAGCAGTACTTC.